Below are 21 T cell receptor beta chains sequenced from a single sample in a study of graft-versus-host responses after intestinal transplantation. Investigators plated 200,000 CFSE-labeled responder cells together with 200,000 irradiated stimulator cells labeled with violet dye. The method was immunoSEQ multiplex PCR; TCRdb's version includes in-frame clones alone and lacks a portion of them. Of tens of thousands of clones in the sample, 30% to 40% are singletons; the top ten hold roughly 9.2%. Sequenced here: alloreactive CD8+ T cells from a mixed lymphocyte reaction culture, sampled before intestinal transplant. The sample's subset: CFSE-low proliferating T cells sorted from approximately six-day pre-transplant mixed lymphocyte reaction (GvH or HvG direction). The source of these receptors is a human patient who received an intestinal transplant.

This clone was seen just once. The chain is built from TRBV9 and TRBJ1-2, with D possibly being TRBD1 (5 bases). This CDR3 spans 15 amino acids. With 1 base removed from V and 5 bases from J, the gap between germline ends came to 15 bases. CDR1 SGDLS and CDR2 YYNGEE come from the germline V gene. CDR3 protein: CASSVRAGTDYGYTF. The CDR3 nucleotides read TGTGCCAGCAGCGTACGGGCAGGGACCGATTATGGCTACACCTTC.

This clone has just a few counts. This chain connects TRBV28 to TRBJ1-1; maybe TRBD1 (6 bases). With 4 bases removed from V and 7 bases from J, the gap between germline ends came to 16 bases. Germline CDR1 and CDR2: MDHEN and SYDVKM. CDR3 length: 14 residues. The chain's CDR3 is CASSYPDRDVEAFF. As DNA, the CDR3 is TGTGCCAGCAGTTACCCGGACAGAGATGTTGAAGCTTTCTTT. Full variable domain (remainder filled in from reference TRBV28 and TRBJ1-1): DVKVTQSSRYLVKRTGEKVFLECVQDMDHENMFWYRQDPGLGLRLIYFSYDVKMKEKGDIPEGYSVSREKKERFSLILESASTNQTSMYLCASSYPDRDVEAFFGQGTRLTVV.

The CDR3 DNA reads TGTGCCAGCAGTCCCCGGGGTAGCGGGAACTACAATGAGCAGTTCTTC. It encodes CASSPRGSGNYNEQFF. The chain employs TRBV28 and TRBJ2-1; 8 nucleotides line up with TRBD2. CDR3 length: 16 amino acids. Trimming at V came to 5 bases and at J to 3 bases, leaving 9 bases not matched to a gene. CDR1 and CDR2 (germline): MDHEN, SYDVKM.

This chain joins TRBV11-1 and TRBJ2-7; TRBD2 agrees at 7 bases. CDR1 is SGHAT and CDR2 is FQDESV in the germline V gene (reference sequence). V was clipped by 4 bases and J by 4 bases; unmatched bases: 10. The length of the CDR3 is 15 residues. Here the CDR3 DNA reads TGTGCCAGCAGCTCTACCGCGCGGGAGAGATACGAGCAGTACTTC. Protein: CASSSTARERYEQYF. The full variable domain, in which reference TRBV11-1 and TRBJ2-7 provide the parts outside the CDR3, is EAEVAQSPRYKITEKSQAVAFWCDPISGHATLYWYRQILGQGPELLVQFQDESVVDDSQLPKDRFSAERLKGVDSTLKIQPAELGDSAMYLCASSSTARERYEQYFGPGTRLTVT.

The chain is built from TRBV19 and TRBJ2-7; 7 nucleotides align to TRBD1. The V gene end was trimmed by 11 bases and the J gene end by 5 bases; junction bases not matched to a gene: 12. The CDR3 is 13 amino acids. Per the germline V gene, CDR1 is LNHDA and CDR2 is SQIVND (reference sequence). CDR3 sequence reads: CASRGRGLNEQYF. DNA for the CDR3: TGTGCCTCCCGGGGCAGGGGGTTAAACGAGCAGTACTTC.

The chain is built from TRBV27 and TRBJ1-5, with D unclear. The CDR3 covers 13 residues. The V end was cut by 2 bases, the J end by 3 bases, with 5 bases between. Germline-derived CDR1 and CDR2 are MNHEY and SMNVEV (reference sequence). This CDR3 is CASSLAPNQPQHF. In nucleotides, the CDR3 is TGTGCCAGCAGTTTAGCTCCCAATCAGCCCCAGCATTTT.

This chain joins TRBV5-4 and TRBJ2-7, with TRBD2 matching 8 bases. Germline CDR1 is SGHNT and CDR2 is YYREEE (reference sequence). Trimming took 4 bases from V and 0 from J; bases not matched to a gene: 6. This CDR3 has 15 amino acids. For the CDR3, the DNA is TGTGCCAGCAGCCCTATAGCGGGGAGCTCCTACGAGCAGTACTTC. Its translation is CASSPIAGSSYEQYF. Full variable domain (rest looked up from reference TRBV5-4 and TRBJ2-7): ETGVTQSPTHLIKTRGQQVTLRCSSQSGHNTVSWYQQALGQGPQFIFQYYREEENGRGNFPPRFSGLQFPNYSSELNVNALELDDSALYLCASSPIAGSSYEQYFGPGTRLTVT.

This clone came up a few times. The chain recombines TRBV28 with TRBJ2-5; perhaps TRBD2 as D (5 bases). The CDR3 length is 13 residues. V dropped 10 bases and J dropped 5 bases, with 17 bases sitting between them. The germline V gene encodes CDR1 MDHEN and CDR2 SYDVKM. This CDR3 is CAMKARTGETQYF. The CDR3 DNA reads as TGTGCCATGAAAGCCAGGACGGGGGAGACCCAGTACTTC.

This clone was counted a few times. In DNA form, the CDR3 reads TGTGCCAGCAGCTTAGTGGGGCTAGCCGGGAGGTTGTCAGATGAGCAGTTCTTC. Protein sequence: CASSLVGLAGRLSDEQFF. The chain joins TRBV13 to TRBJ2-1, with 7 bases aligning to TRBD2. After removal of 1 base from V and 8 bases from J, the junction contained 17 bases not matched to a gene. In germline, CDR1 is PRHDT, CDR2 FYEKMQ (reference sequence). The CDR3 covers 18 residues.

The rearrangement uses TRBV6-5 and TRBJ2-1; D tentatively fits TRBD1 or TRBD2 (5 bases each). The V gene's germline CDR1 is MNHEY and CDR2 SVGAGI. V lost 4 bases to trimming and J lost 1 base, with 8 bases between them. The CDR3 length is 14 residues. CDR3 loop: CASSFGTSYNEQFF. As DNA, the CDR3 is TGTGCCAGCAGTTTCGGGACGTCCTACAATGAGCAGTTCTTC.

This clone is labeled as medium-sized. The rearrangement links TRBV6-5 to TRBJ2-7; no clear D gene. Trimming shortened V by 5 bases and J by 3 bases, and 8 bases separated the two germline ends. This CDR3 contains 12 residues. Germline CDR1 and CDR2: MNHEY and SVGAGI. The CDR3 DNA reads as TGTGCCAGCAGTGCGCCGGACTACGAGCAGTACTTC. It specifies CASSAPDYEQYF.

The chain is built from TRBV21-1 and TRBJ2-5. TRBV21-1 is tagged as a pseudogene. The CDR3 loop spans 16 amino acids. The chain's CDR3 is CASSNPPGGLQETQYF. The CDR3 nucleotides read TGTGCCAGCAGCAACCCCCCTGGGGGTCTCCAAGAGACCCAGTACTTC.

The CDR3 bases are TGTGCCAGCAGCTTAGTTCAGGTCTCCTATAATTCACCCCTCCACTTT. It encodes CASSLVQVSYNSPLHF. The chain combines TRBV7-9 with TRBJ1-6, with D hard to call. The CDR3 spans 16 residues. The V gene lost 1 base and the J gene lost 0 bases, with 7 bases spanning the gap. CDR1 is SEHNR and CDR2 is FQNEAQ in the germline V gene (reference sequence).

By share, this clone ranks as medium-sized (0.01 to 0.1%). This chain uses TRBV10-3 with TRBJ2-7; 7 bases map to TRBD1. The germline CDR1 and CDR2 sequences are ENHRY and SYGVKD. The CDR3 contains 15 residues. V lost 2 bases and J lost 4; bases outside the gene matches: 8. CDR3 loop: CAISEARDSPYEQYF. The DNA of the CDR3 is TGTGCCATCAGTGAGGCCCGGGACAGTCCTTACGAGCAGTACTTC.

J is TRBJ2-7 and V is TRBV27; 9 bases are shared with TRBD2. Germline CDR1 is MNHEY and CDR2 is SMNVEV (reference sequence). Trimming removed 5 bases from V and 2 bases from J; junction bases left unmatched: 10. The CDR3 covers 16 residues. The DNA of the CDR3 is TGTGCCAGCAGTCGTCTCTGGCGGGAGGGAACCTACGAGCAGTACTTC. As protein: CASSRLWREGTYEQYF.

The chain employs TRBV7-9 and TRBJ1-2; no reliable D call. This CDR3 region has 13 residues. Looked up from germline, CDR1 is SEHNR and CDR2 is FQNEAQ (reference sequence). Trimming pared 7 bases from V and 4 bases from J, leaving 13 bases between. The CDR3 sequence is CASTGPLSYGYTF. The CDR3 region has the DNA TGTGCCAGCACAGGCCCGTTGTCCTATGGCTACACCTTC.

The table lists this clone with a count of one. CDR3: CASPEGGTYGYTF. The DNA for the CDR3 is TGTGCCAGCCCCGAAGGGGGGACCTATGGCTACACCTTC. This rearrangement joins TRBV2 to TRBJ1-2; perhaps TRBD1 as D (6 bases). CDR3 length: 13 amino acids. The V gene's germline CDR1 is SNHLY and CDR2 FYNNEI. Trimming removed 8 bases at V and 4 bases at J, with 14 bases between. Based on the CDR3 plus reference TRBV2 and TRBJ1-2, the full variable domain is EPEVTQTPSHQVTQMGQEVILRCVPISNHLYFYWYRQILGQKVEFLVSFYNNEISEKSEIFDDQFSVERPDGSNFTLKIRSTKLEDSAMYFCASPEGGTYGYTFGSGTRLTVV.

This clone was counted a few times. The chain carries TRBV11-1 and TRBJ2-2; TRBD2 aligns across 10 bases. Germline assignment: CDR1 SGHAT and CDR2 FQDESV (reference sequence). V lost 0 bases, J lost 7 bases, and 5 bases stayed unmatched. The CDR3 is 16 amino acids. CDR3 bases: TGTGCCAGCAGCTTAGCCCCTAGCGGGAGACACGGGGAGCTGTTTTTT. It is translated as CASSLAPSGRHGELFF.

The J gene is TRBJ1-5, the V gene TRBV4-2; D remains ambiguous. The CDR3 length is 16 residues. Germline CDR1 reads LGHNA; CDR2 reads YNFKEQ. With 0 bases removed from V and 5 bases from J, the gap between germline ends came to 14 bases. The CDR3 reads CASSQDRGSSYQPQHF. The CDR3 nucleotides are TGTGCCAGCAGCCAAGATCGGGGATCCAGCTATCAGCCCCAGCATTTT.

The chain is built from TRBV28 and TRBJ1-5; D perhaps matches TRBD1 (5 bases). This CDR3 contains 17 residues. Looked up from germline, CDR1 is MDHEN and CDR2 is SYDVKM. V shed 4 bases and J shed 5 bases, with 21 bases lying between them. The CDR3 DNA reads TGTGCCAGCAGTTCCTTCGAAATCGACAGTACCTATCAGCCCCAGCATTTT. This gives the protein CASSSFEIDSTYQPQHF. The entire variable domain, with the rest obtained from reference TRBV28 and TRBJ1-5, is as follows: DVKVTQSSRYLVKRTGEKVFLECVQDMDHENMFWYRQDPGLGLRLIYFSYDVKMKEKGDIPEGYSVSREKKERFSLILESASTNQTSMYLCASSSFEIDSTYQPQHFGDGTRLSIL.

Relative to its sample, this clone is medium-sized. The chain combines TRBV7-9 with TRBJ2-1; TRBD1 is a possible D gene (5 bases). Germline lookup yields CDR1 SEHNR and CDR2 FQNEAQ (reference sequence). The length of the CDR3 is 16 residues. Trimming shortened V by 1 base and J by 6 bases, and 16 bases separated the two germline ends. Here the CDR3 DNA reads TGTGCCAGCAGCTTAGGTGGGGCTGGTCTTTTCAATGAGCAGTTCTTC. Its translation is CASSLGGAGLFNEQFF.